This T cell receptor beta chain was obtained from a study of HIV-infected children after antiretroviral therapy interruption. Study in general: Weeks 0, 12, interruption end (24 or 48), and about 3 years post-study gave interruption-arm samples.

Germline CDR1 is SQVTM and CDR2 is ANQGSEA. This CDR3 is built from 16 residues. V shed 1 base and J 8 bases; nucleotides not matched to a gene: 9. Documented treatment: PENTA 11 planned treatment interruption arm or continuous ART arm. In its sample, this clonotype was seen many times. RNA-based 3' RACE libraries used unique molecular identifiers. MiXCR, applied by TCRdb to the 3' RACE reads, yields one record per CDR3 protein. The data show about 86,000 distinct CDR3 sequences, with 6.9% seen just once and more than 0.95% held by the top ten. The V call is TRBV29-1, the J call TRBJ2-1; 12 bases align to TRBD2. Sequenced material: CD45RA+ CD4+ T cells from PBMCs, pooled from several time points, taken from a donor given antiretroviral therapy, either interrupted or continuous. Regarding subset: naive CD4+ CD45RA+ CD45RO- T cells. This receptor was taken from a pool of human donors with HIV. The chain's CDR3 is CSVEGLAGGPVDEQFF. The DNA of the CDR3 is TGCAGCGTTGAAGGTCTAGCGGGAGGGCCGGTGGATGAGCAGTTCTTC.